The 25 T cell receptor beta chains below were found in one sample sequenced in a study of CD8+CD57+ T cells in acquired aplastic anemia. TCR beta VDJ and CDR3 were profiled, and genomic DNA was the template. Each CDR3 protein is one row after TCRdb ran MiXCR on the reads. The sample includes some 200,000 distinct CDR3 sequences, under 50% of them seen just once. The patients chosen for sequencing had shown expansion of CD8+CD57+ cells (detected by flow cytometry). Sequencing was performed on sorted CD4+, CD8+, or CD8+CD57+ T cells (not recorded which) from PBMCs. Every receptor here comes from a human donor with aplastic anemia.

The V gene is TRBV15, the J gene TRBJ1-6; no reliable D call. V was shortened by 1 base and J by 10 bases, with 11 bases between the two germline ends. CDR1 and CDR2 (germline): LNHNV, YYDKDF (reference sequence). The CDR3 totals 14 residues. The CDR3, as DNA: TGTGCCACCAGCAGAGTTCGTATAGGGTCACCCCTCCACTTT. Its protein is CATSRVRIGSPLHF.

This clonotype was detected many times. The V and J genes are TRBV2 and TRBJ2-3, with TRBD2 matching 8 bases. In germline, CDR1 is SNHLY, CDR2 FYNNEI. Trimming cost V 6 bases and J 3 bases; bases outside gene matches: 8. The CDR3 spans 15 residues. The DNA for the CDR3 is TGTGCCAGCAGATCCGGGACTAGGCGGACAGATACGCAGTATTTT. Residues: CASRSGTRRTDTQYF.

The chain is built from TRBV24-1 and TRBJ2-1, with TRBD2 matching 14 bases. Per the germline V gene, CDR1 is KGHDR and CDR2 is SFDVKD. The V segment lost 4 bases and the J segment 12 bases; nucleotides outside the gene matches: 10. The CDR3 length is 16 residues. Written as DNA, the CDR3 is TGTGCCACCAGTGACCAGGGACTAGCGGGGGCCAGTCGGCAGTTCTTC. It is translated as CATSDQGLAGASRQFF.

A word on this clonotype: The junction and the germline gene differ at one end; a read error may be behind it. The chain links TRBV19 to TRBJ2-7; D not certain. The germline gives CDR1 LNHDA, CDR2 SQIVND (reference sequence). CDR3 size: 14 residues. This CDR3 is CASSRQNDNYEQYF. The DNA of the CDR3 is TGCGCCAGCAGCCGGCAAAACGACAACTACGAGCAGTACTTC.

This clonotype was picked up many times. The rearrangement joins TRBV19 to TRBJ2-1; no reliable D call. This CDR3 comprises 14 residues. V was pared by 3 bases and J by 5 bases, with 11 bases between. Germline loops: CDR1 LNHDA, CDR2 SQIVND (reference sequence). CDR3 sequence (DNA): TGTGCCAGTAGTATCCGACATGCCAACAATGAGCAGTTCTTC. Amino acid sequence: CASSIRHANNEQFF.

The genes are TRBV6-1 and TRBJ1-1; no firm D call. Germline V CDR1 and CDR2: MNHNS, SASEGT. V was trimmed by 4 bases and J by 2 bases, leaving 14 bases between them. CDR3 length: 15 amino acids. The CDR3 nucleotides read TGTGCCAGCAGTGTCGTAGTCGGGCTCAACACTGAAGCTTTCTTT. This sequence encodes CASSVVVGLNTEAFF.

The rearrangement uses TRBV7-2 and TRBJ2-1; the match to TRBD1 covers 11 bases. This CDR3 is 15 amino acids long. The V segment lost 5 bases and the J segment 4 bases; nucleotides outside the gene matches: 4. The germline gives CDR1 SGHTA, CDR2 FQGNSA. The CDR3 sequence: CASSAGTGGYNEQFF. The CDR3 DNA reads as TGTGCCAGCAGCGCCGGGACAGGGGGGTACAATGAGCAGTTCTTC.

This clonotype has just a few counts. Being one base from a much bigger clone, this may be a read error. The J gene is TRBJ1-2, the V gene TRBV12-3 or TRBV12-4; a possible D gene is TRBD1 (6 bases). Trimming cost V 7 bases and J 4 bases, with 19 bases left between them. The CDR3 extends over 15 amino acids. The CDR3, as DNA: TGTGCCAGCACCCTTGTGGGGGGGGGCATCTATGGCTACACCTTC. Translated, it gives CASTLVGGGIYGYTF.

For this clonotype: A read error may produce the germline difference seen at one junction end. V is TRBV2 and J is TRBJ1-5; TRBD1 aligns across 11 bases. This CDR3 contains 14 residues. The germline V gene has CDR1 SNHLY and CDR2 FYNNEI. In DNA, the CDR3 is TGTGCCAGCCCGGGACAGGGGGGCAATCAGCCCCACCATTTT. Encoded protein: CASPGQGGNQPHHF.

The V gene is TRBV15, the J gene TRBJ2-7; D might be TRBD2 (6 bases). Germline CDR1 and CDR2: LNHNV and YYDKDF (reference sequence). The CDR3 contains 15 residues. With 1 base removed from V and 2 bases from J, the gap between germline ends came to 12 bases. The chain's CDR3 is CATSRGRDGAYEQYF. CDR3 in DNA: TGTGCCACCAGCAGAGGGCGGGACGGGGCCTACGAGCAGTACTTC. Looking up the rest from reference TRBV15 and TRBJ2-7 gives the full variable domain: DAMVIQNPRYQVTQFGKPVTLSCSQTLNHNVMYWYQQKSSQAPKLLFHYYDKDFNNEADTPDNFQSRRPNTSFCFLDIRSPGLGDTAMYLCATSRGRDGAYEQYFGPGTRLTVT.

This clonotype appeared a few times. The V gene is TRBV12-3 or TRBV12-4, the J gene TRBJ1-1, with D hard to call. This CDR3 is built from 11 residues. Trimming removed 3 bases from V and 6 bases from J, with 5 bases in between. CDR3: CASSFGAEAFF. The CDR3 nucleotides read TGTGCCAGCAGTTTTGGAGCTGAAGCTTTCTTT.

This rearrangement joins TRBV10-3 to TRBJ2-2; 7 bases map to TRBD1. This CDR3 region has 19 residues. With 0 bases clipped from V and 1 base from J, the junction kept 11 bases outside the gene matches. Per germline, CDR1 ENHRY and CDR2 SYGVKD. The CDR3 loop reads CAISESPPHRQGNTGELFF. As DNA, the CDR3 is TGTGCCATCAGTGAGTCACCCCCTCACCGACAGGGGAACACCGGGGAGCTGTTTTTT.

This clonotype was detected ten times or more. V gene TRBV4-1 combines with J gene TRBJ1-4; 7 bases line up with TRBD1. V was pared by 4 bases and J by 8 bases, with 13 bases of the junction left unmatched. This CDR3 spans 16 amino acids. Germline lookup yields CDR1 MGHRA and CDR2 YSYEKL. The CDR3 loop reads CASSLNSRDSGEKLFF. In DNA, the CDR3 is TGCGCCAGCAGCCTAAACTCCCGGGACAGTGGGGAAAAACTGTTTTTT.

The V and J genes are TRBV5-1 and TRBJ1-2; 10 nucleotides match TRBD1. CDR3 length equals 16 residues. J lost 8 bases, V lost 4 bases, and 14 bases had no gene match. Per germline, CDR1 SGHRS and CDR2 YFSETQ. The CDR3 loop is CASSGRTGGQKFGYTF. The CDR3, as DNA: TGCGCCAGCAGCGGAAGGACAGGGGGGCAAAAGTTCGGCTACACCTTC.

The V gene is TRBV20-1, the J gene TRBJ2-3; TRBD2 matches at 12 bases. V shed 5 bases and J 2 bases; nucleotides not matched to a gene: 5. CDR1 and CDR2 (germline): DFQATT, SNEGSKA (reference sequence). The CDR3 has 15 residues. In DNA form, the CDR3 reads TGCAGTGCTCGACTAGCGGGGGAGATCACAGATACGCAGTATTTT. Protein product: CSARLAGEITDTQYF.

J is TRBJ1-4 and V is TRBV3-1; D perhaps matches TRBD1 (5 bases). Germline CDR1 reads LGHDT; CDR2 reads YNNKEL (reference sequence). The V end lost 4 bases, the J end lost 8 bases, and 14 bases lay between the germline ends. The CDR3 loop spans 14 amino acids. The CDR3 here is CASSLGGDGEKLFF. CDR3 in DNA: TGTGCCAGCAGCCTTGGCGGGGACGGCGAAAAACTGTTTTTT.

The J gene is TRBJ2-5, the V gene TRBV5-1, with D perhaps matching TRBD1 or TRBD2 (5 bases each). This CDR3 is 15 amino acids long. Germline CDR1 and CDR2: SGHRS and YFSETQ. The ends were cut back, 2 bases at V and 1 base at J, with 12 bases in the middle. The CDR3 here is CASSFGTAGQETQYF. CDR3 DNA: TGCGCCAGCAGCTTCGGGACGGCGGGCCAAGAGACCCAGTACTTC.

In the case of this clonotype: A read error may explain this, as a much larger clone is one base away. The V gene is TRBV5-1, the J gene TRBJ1-4, with D maybe TRBD1 (5 bases). This CDR3 region has 15 residues. Looked up from germline, CDR1 is SGHRS and CDR2 is YFSETQ. The CDR3 DNA reads TGCGCCAGCAGCGAAGCGGGGATCGGGACTGAAAAACTGTCTTTT. It translates to CASSEAGIGTEKLSF.

The gene calls are TRBV2 and TRBJ2-3; tentatively, D is TRBD1 (6 bases). Trimming left V 3 bases short and J 0 bases short, with 10 bases between. CDR3 size: 15 residues. Per the germline V gene, CDR1 is SNHLY and CDR2 is FYNNEI. The DNA of the CDR3 is TGTGCCAGCAGTGAGGGGGCGGCTAGCACAGATACGCAGTATTTT. Its protein is CASSEGAASTDTQYF.

This clonotype was detected ten times or more. The V call is TRBV19, the J call TRBJ2-7; 9 bases align to TRBD1. In germline, CDR1 is LNHDA, CDR2 SQIVND (reference sequence). CDR3 size: 14 residues. J gave up 3 bases and V 7 bases, and 7 bases lay outside the gene matches. The CDR3 spells CASTLGQGDYEQYF. Here the CDR3 DNA reads TGTGCCAGTACCCTGGGACAGGGAGACTACGAGCAGTACTTC.

This clonotype was observed at least ten times. The chain uses TRBV6-1 and TRBJ2-7; TRBD1 might be the D (5 bases). The germline gives CDR1 MNHNS, CDR2 SASEGT. The CDR3 runs 14 residues. The germline V and J ends were trimmed by 6 bases and 3 bases, with 15 bases remaining between them. CDR3 sequence reads: CASSNRRQIYEQYF. CDR3 DNA sequence: TGTGCCAGCAGCAACAGGAGACAAATCTACGAGCAGTACTTC.

A few counts support this clonotype. The chain joins TRBV19 to TRBJ2-5, with 7 bases fitting TRBD1. Germline CDR1 and CDR2: LNHDA and SQIVND (reference sequence). The CDR3 is 14 amino acids. V lost 5 bases, J lost 5 bases, and 8 bases stayed unmatched. CDR3 bases: TGTGCCAGTAGTCTTCGACAGGGTAGGGAGACCCAGTACTTC. Protein sequence: CASSLRQGRETQYF.

The chain's CDR3 is CATSRGLAGEGGEQFF. The CDR3 DNA sequence: TGTGCCACCAGCCGAGGACTAGCGGGGGAAGGTGGTGAGCAGTTCTTC. The V call is TRBV15, the J call TRBJ2-1; 13 nucleotides match TRBD2. With V trimmed by 5 bases and J by 9 bases, 10 bases remained unmatched. Germline loops: CDR1 LNHNV, CDR2 YYDKDF (reference sequence). CDR3 size: 16 residues.

This clonotype was observed at least ten times. The rearrangement uses TRBV5-1 and TRBJ2-2; TRBD1 is a possible D gene (7 bases). The CDR3 has 17 amino acids. Germline values: CDR1 SGHRS, CDR2 YFSETQ. The V end lost 3 bases, the J end lost 1 base, and 16 bases lay between the germline ends. The CDR3 DNA sequence: TGCGCCAGCAGCTCGCAGACAGGGCGGGGGAACACCGGGGAGCTGTTTTTT. Translated: CASSSQTGRGNTGELFF. The complete variable domain, with remaining parts taken from reference TRBV5-1 and TRBJ2-2, reads KAGVTQTPRYLIKTRGQQVTLSCSPISGHRSVSWYQQTPGQGLQFLFEYFSETQRNKGNFPGRFSGRQFSNSRSEMNVSTLELGDSALYLCASSSQTGRGNTGELFFGEGSRLTVL.

This clonotype was found many times. This chain uses TRBV4-1 with TRBJ2-5, with 9 bases identical to TRBD2. V was pared by 6 bases and J by 4 bases, with 6 bases of the junction left unmatched. The CDR3 is 14 residues long. Germline V gene data show CDR1 as MGHRA and CDR2 as YSYEKL. The CDR3 reads CASRPVAGAETQYF. The CDR3 nucleotides are TGCGCCAGCAGACCAGTAGCGGGGGCAGAGACCCAGTACTTC.